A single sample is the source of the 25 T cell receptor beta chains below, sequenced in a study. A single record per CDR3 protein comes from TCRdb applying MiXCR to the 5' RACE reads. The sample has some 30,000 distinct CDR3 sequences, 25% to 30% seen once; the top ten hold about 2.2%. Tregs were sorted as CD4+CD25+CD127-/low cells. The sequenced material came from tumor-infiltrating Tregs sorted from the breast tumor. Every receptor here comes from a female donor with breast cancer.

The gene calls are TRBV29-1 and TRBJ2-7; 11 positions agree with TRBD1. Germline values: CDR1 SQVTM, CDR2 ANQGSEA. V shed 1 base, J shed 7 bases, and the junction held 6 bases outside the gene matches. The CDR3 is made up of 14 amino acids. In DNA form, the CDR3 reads TGCAGCGTTGAAGTGGGGACAGGGGGTAGGGAGCAGTACTTC. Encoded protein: CSVEVGTGGREQYF.

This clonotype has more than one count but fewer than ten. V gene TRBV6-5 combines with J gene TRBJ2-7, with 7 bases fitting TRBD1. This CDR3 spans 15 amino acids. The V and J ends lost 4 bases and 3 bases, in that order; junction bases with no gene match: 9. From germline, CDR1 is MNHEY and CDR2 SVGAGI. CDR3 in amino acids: CASSSPSTGIYEQYF. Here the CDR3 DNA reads TGTGCCAGCAGTTCTCCCTCGACAGGGATCTACGAGCAGTACTTC.

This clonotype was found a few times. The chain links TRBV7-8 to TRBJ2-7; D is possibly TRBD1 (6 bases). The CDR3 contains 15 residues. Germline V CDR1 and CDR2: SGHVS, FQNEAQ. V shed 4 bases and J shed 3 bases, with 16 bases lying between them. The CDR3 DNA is TGTGCCAGCAGCTCCCACCCCCAGGGGCGCTACGAGCAGTACTTC. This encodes CASSSHPQGRYEQYF.

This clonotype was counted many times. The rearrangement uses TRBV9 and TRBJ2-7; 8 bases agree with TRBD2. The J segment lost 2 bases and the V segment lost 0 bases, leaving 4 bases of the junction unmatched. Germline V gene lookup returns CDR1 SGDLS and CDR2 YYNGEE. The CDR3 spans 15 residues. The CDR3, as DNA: TGTGCCAGCAGCGTAGCTCACGGGGGGGCCTACGAGCAGTACTTC. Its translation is CASSVAHGGAYEQYF.

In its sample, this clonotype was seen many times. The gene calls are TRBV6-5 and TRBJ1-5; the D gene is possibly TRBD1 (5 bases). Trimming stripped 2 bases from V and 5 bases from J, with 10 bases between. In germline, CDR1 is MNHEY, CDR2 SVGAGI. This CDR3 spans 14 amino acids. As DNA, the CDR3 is TGTGCCAGCAGTTACAATGGGGGACATCAGCCCCAGCATTTT. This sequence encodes CASSYNGGHQPQHF.

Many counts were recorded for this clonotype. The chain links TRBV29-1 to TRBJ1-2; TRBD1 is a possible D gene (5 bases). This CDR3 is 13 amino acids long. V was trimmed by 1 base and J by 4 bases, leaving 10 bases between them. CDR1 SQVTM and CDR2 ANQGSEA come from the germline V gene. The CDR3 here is CSVEGGGPYGYTF. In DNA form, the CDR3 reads TGCAGCGTTGAAGGGGGCGGACCCTATGGCTACACCTTC.

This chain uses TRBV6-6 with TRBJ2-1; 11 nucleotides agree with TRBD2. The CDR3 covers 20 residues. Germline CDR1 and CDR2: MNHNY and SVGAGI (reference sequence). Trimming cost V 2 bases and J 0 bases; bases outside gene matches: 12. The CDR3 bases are TGTGCCAGCAGTTACCCAACCCTAGCGGGAGGCCCTAGCTCCTACAATGAGCAGTTCTTC. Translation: CASSYPTLAGGPSSYNEQFF.

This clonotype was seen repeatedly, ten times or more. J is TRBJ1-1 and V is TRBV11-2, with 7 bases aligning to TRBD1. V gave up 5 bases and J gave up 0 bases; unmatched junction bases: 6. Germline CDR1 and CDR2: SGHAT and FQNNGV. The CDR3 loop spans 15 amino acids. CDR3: CASSPWTGMNTEAFF. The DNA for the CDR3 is TGTGCCAGCAGCCCCTGGACAGGTATGAACACTGAAGCTTTCTTT.

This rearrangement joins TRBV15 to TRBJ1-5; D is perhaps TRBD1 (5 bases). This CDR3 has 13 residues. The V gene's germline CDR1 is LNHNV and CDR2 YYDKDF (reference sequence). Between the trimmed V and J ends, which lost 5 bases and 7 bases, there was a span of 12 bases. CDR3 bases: TGTGCCACCAGCCCCCAGGGTCGACAGCCCCAGCATTTT. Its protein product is CATSPQGRQPQHF.

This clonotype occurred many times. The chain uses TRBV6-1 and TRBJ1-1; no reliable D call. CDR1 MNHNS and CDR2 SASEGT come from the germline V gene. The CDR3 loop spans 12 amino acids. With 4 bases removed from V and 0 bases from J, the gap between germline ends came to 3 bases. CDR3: CASSVLNTEAFF. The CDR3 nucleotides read TGTGCCAGCAGTGTCCTGAACACTGAAGCTTTCTTT.

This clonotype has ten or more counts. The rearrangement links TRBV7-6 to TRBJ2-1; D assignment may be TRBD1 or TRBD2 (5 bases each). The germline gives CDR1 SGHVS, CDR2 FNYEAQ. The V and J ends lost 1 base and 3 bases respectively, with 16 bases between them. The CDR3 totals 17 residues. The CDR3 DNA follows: TGTGCCAGCAGCTTAGTGAGGGGTGACACGGTCTACAATGAGCAGTTCTTC. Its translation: CASSLVRGDTVYNEQFF.

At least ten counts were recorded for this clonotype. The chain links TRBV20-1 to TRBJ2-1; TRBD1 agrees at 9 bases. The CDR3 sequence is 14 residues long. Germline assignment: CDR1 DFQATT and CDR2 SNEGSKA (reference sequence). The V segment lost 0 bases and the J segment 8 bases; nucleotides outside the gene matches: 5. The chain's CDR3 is CSARDGRQGDEQFF. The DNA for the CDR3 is TGCAGTGCTAGAGATGGGAGACAGGGGGATGAGCAGTTCTTC.

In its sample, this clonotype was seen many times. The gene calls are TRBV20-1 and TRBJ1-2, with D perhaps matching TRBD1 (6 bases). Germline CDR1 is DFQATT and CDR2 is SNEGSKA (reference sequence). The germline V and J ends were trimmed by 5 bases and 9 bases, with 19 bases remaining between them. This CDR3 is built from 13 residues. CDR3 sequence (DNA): TGCAGTGCTGCACCGGGACGGGGGCGGCGCTACACCTTC. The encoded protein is CSAAPGRGRRYTF.

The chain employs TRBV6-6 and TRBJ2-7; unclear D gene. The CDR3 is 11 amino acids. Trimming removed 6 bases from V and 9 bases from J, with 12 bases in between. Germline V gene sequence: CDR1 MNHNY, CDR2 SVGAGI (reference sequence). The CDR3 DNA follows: TGTGCCAGCAGCCTTCCTGCAGGGCAGTACTTC. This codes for CASSLPAGQYF.

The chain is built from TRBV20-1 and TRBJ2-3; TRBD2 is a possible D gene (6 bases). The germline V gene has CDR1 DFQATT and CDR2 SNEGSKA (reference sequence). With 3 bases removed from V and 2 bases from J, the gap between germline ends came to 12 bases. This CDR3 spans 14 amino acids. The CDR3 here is CSARGGDPTDTQYF. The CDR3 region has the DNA TGCAGTGCTAGGGGGGGAGACCCCACAGATACGCAGTATTTT.

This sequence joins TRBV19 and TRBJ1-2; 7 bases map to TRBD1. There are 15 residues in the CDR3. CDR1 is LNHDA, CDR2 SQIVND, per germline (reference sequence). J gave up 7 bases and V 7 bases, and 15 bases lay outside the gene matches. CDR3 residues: CASNPSRDRAGGYTF. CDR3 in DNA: TGTGCCAGTAATCCTAGCCGTGACAGGGCCGGTGGCTACACCTTC.

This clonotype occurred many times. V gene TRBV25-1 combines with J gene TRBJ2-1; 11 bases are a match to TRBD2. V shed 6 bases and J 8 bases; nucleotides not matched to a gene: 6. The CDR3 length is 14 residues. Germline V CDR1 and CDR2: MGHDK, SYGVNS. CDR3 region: CASRISGRVYEQFF. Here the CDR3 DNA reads TGTGCCAGCAGAATTAGCGGGAGGGTCTATGAGCAGTTCTTC.

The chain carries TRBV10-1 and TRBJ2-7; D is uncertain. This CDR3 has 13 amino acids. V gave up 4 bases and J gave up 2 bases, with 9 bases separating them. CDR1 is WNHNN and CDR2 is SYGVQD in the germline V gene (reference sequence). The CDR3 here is CASSGAVAYEQYF. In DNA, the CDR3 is TGCGCCAGCAGTGGGGCAGTAGCCTACGAGCAGTACTTC.

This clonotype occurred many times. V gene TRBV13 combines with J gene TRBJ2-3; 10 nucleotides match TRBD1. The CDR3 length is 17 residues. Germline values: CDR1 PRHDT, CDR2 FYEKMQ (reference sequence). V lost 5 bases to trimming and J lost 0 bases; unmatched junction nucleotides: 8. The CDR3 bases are TGTGCCAGCAGCCCACCCGGGACAGGGGCTAGCACAGATACGCAGTATTTT. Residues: CASSPPGTGASTDTQYF.

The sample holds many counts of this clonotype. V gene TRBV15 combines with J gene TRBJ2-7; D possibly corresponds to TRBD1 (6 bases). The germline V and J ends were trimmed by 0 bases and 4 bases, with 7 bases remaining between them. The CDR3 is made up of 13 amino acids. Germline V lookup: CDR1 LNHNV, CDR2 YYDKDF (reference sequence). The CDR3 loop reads CATSREDRYEQYF. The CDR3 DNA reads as TGTGCCACCAGCAGAGAGGACAGATACGAGCAGTACTTC.

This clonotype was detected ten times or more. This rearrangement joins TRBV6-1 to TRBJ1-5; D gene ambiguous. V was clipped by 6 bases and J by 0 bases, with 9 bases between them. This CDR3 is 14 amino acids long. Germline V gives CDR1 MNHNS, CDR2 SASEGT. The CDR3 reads CASRGSDSNQPQHF. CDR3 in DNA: TGTGCCAGCAGAGGATCCGATAGCAATCAGCCCCAGCATTTT.

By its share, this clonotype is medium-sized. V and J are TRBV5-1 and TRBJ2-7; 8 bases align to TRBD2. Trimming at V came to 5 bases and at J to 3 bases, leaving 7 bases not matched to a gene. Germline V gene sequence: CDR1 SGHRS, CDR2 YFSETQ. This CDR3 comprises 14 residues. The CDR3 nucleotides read TGCGCCAGCAGTCTCAACGGGAGGGGCTACGAGCAGTACTTC. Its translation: CASSLNGRGYEQYF.

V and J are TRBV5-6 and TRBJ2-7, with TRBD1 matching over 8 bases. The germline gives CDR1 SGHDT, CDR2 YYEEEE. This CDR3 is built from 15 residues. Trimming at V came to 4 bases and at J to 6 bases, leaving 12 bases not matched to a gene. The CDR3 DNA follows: TGTGCCAGCAGCCTCAACAGGGGGAGCTCTTGCGAGCAGTACTTC. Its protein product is CASSLNRGSSCEQYF. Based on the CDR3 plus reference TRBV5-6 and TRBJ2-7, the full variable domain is DAGVTQSPTHLIKTRGQQVTLRCSPKSGHDTVSWYQQALGQGPQFIFQYYEEEERQRGNFPDRFSGHQFPNYSSELNVNALLLGDSALYLCASSLNRGSSCEQYFGPGTRLTVT.

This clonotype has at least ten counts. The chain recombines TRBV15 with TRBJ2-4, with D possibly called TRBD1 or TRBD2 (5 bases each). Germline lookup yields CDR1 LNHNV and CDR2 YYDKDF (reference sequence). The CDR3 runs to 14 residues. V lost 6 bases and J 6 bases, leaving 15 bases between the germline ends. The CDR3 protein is CATRASGALNIQYF. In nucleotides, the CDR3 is TGTGCCACCAGAGCTTCCGGGGCCCTAAACATTCAGTACTTC.

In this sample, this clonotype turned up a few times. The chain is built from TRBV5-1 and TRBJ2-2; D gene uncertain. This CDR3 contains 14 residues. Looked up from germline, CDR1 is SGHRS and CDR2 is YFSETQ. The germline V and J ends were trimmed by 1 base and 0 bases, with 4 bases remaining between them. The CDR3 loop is CASSLRANTGELFF. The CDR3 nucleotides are TGCGCCAGCAGCTTGAGAGCGAACACCGGGGAGCTGTTTTTT.